This T cell receptor (beta chain) was captured in a study of T cells expressing NK-cell markers. As for the study in general: CD3+CD56+NKG2C+, CD3+CD56+NKG2C- and CD3+CD56-NKG2C+ T cells, once sorted, supplied the TCR beta repertoires. Among the eight sequenced donors, seven tested HCMV-seropositive and one tested seronegative.

The CDR3 covers 14 residues. General observations from the study: These same clonotypes (in a handful of donors) also led the CD3+CD56-NKG2C+ fraction. Whether expanded NKG2C+ T cell clones recognized HCMV stayed uncertain.

TCRdb re-called the 5' RACE reads and shows each CDR3 protein once, DNA omitted. The sample features around 550,000 distinct CDR3 sequences, with 3% to 4.5% in its top ten. To note about this clonotype: The target antigen is unknown.

The receptor was derived from a man in his late teens or twenties in good health. The rearrangement uses TRBV12-3 or TRBV12-4 and TRBJ1-1. The sequenced material came from blood T cells: a sorted CD56 or NKG2C T cell subset, CD4+ or CD8+ T cells, or bulk PBMC T cells (not recorded which). The CDR3 region is CASSPRGRNTEAFF.